This T cell receptor (beta chain) was retrieved from a study of Ad26.COV2.S vaccination and SARS-CoV-2 variants. Assay: immunoSEQ multiplex PCR; the TCRdb copy retains only in-frame clones and omits some. This sample yields a few hundred thousand clones, of which 80% to 95% are seen a single time; around 4.2% belongs to the top ten. Trimming took 0 bases from V and 7 from J, leaving 13 bases between them. This CDR3 spans 15 amino acids. The germline gives CDR1 MRHNA, CDR2 SNTAGT. Treatment indicated: 19 received Ad26.COV2.S at low or high dose, single or two shots; 5 received placebo; per-sample allocation not given. Sampling took place 63 days after the first vaccine or placebo injection.

The gene calls are TRBV6-4 and TRBJ2-1; tentatively, D is TRBD1 or TRBD2 (6 bases each). The sample consisted of peripheral blood, taken in a trial of Ad26.COV2.S vaccine versus placebo. The TCR originated in a person between 18 and 65 years old who received the Ad26.COV2.S COVID-19 vaccine or a placebo. DNA for the CDR3: TGTGCCAGCAGTGACTCGACGGGGGCCCATAATGAGCAGTTCTTC. The encoded protein is CASSDSTGAHNEQFF.